The 23 T cell receptor beta chains listed next were all sequenced from one sample in a study of T cells in Graves' hyperthyroidism and ophthalmopathy. Using RNA transcripts as the source, TCR beta CDR3 regions were amplified. TCR CDR3 regions were first amplified by RT-PCR with HTBI primers. From the multiplex PCR reads, TCRdb called clonotypes with MiXCR, one entry per CDR3 protein. The data hold 600,000 to 650,000 distinct CDR3 sequences, with around 15% observed a single time. The sequenced sample consisted of blood. These receptors all stem from a woman in her twenties or thirties with Graves' hyperthyroidism.

This clonotype has ten or more counts. The J gene is TRBJ1-1, the V gene TRBV12-3 or TRBV12-4; D may be TRBD1 (5 bases). CDR3 size: 13 residues. V was trimmed by 2 bases and J by 13 bases, leaving 17 bases between them. The CDR3 spells CASSLTGTTVGFF. The CDR3 nucleotides read TGTGCCAGCAGTTTAACGGGGACGACAGTGGGTTTCTTT.

This clonotype occurred many times. V usage is TRBV28 and J usage is TRBJ2-3; 13 bases are a match to TRBD2. This CDR3 has 15 amino acids. Germline assignment: CDR1 MDHEN and CDR2 SYDVKM. V was clipped by 5 bases and J by 5 bases; unmatched bases: 4. The CDR3 bases are TGTGCCAGCAGTCAGCGGACTAGCGGGAGAGATACGCAGTATTTT. It specifies CASSQRTSGRDTQYF.

This clonotype was detected many times. The chain recombines TRBV3-1 with TRBJ1-2, with D unclear. Trimming cost V 3 bases and J 8 bases, with 7 bases left between them. This CDR3 spans 11 amino acids. Germline CDR1 reads LGHDT; CDR2 reads YNNKEL (reference sequence). The CDR3 sequence is CASSQFQGYTF. As DNA, the CDR3 is TGTGCCAGCAGCCAGTTCCAAGGCTACACCTTC.

A word on this clonotype: The junction departs from the called germline gene at one end, perhaps through a read error. The J gene is TRBJ1-1, the V gene TRBV20-1; the match to TRBD1 covers 8 bases. The germline V gene encodes CDR1 DFQATT and CDR2 SNEGSKA (reference sequence). The CDR3 covers 14 residues. In DNA form, the CDR3 reads TGCAGTGCTAGTAAACAGGGGGGTAACAGTGAAGCTTTCTTT. Translated, it gives CSASKQGGNSEAFF.

V is TRBV6-1 and J is TRBJ1-5; a possible D gene is TRBD1 (6 bases). Germline CDR1 reads MNHNS; CDR2 reads SASEGT. V lost 1 base, J lost 6 bases, and 10 bases lay in between. The CDR3 sequence is 14 residues long. The CDR3 here is CASSEVTGIQPQHF. CDR3 sequence (DNA): TGTGCCAGCAGTGAAGTAACAGGGATTCAGCCCCAGCATTTT.

This chain links TRBV4-1 with TRBJ1-4, with 9 positions matching TRBD1. This CDR3 has 16 residues. The trim removed 1 base at V and 13 bases at J, leaving 13 bases unmatched. Looked up from germline, CDR1 is MGHRA and CDR2 is YSYEKL. Written as DNA, the CDR3 is TGCGCCAGCAGCCAAGGGACCGGGACAGGGAGGCTAGGACTGTTTTTT. Translated: CASSQGTGTGRLGLFF.

V usage is TRBV6-2 or TRBV6-3 and J usage is TRBJ2-7; maybe TRBD1 (8 bases). V was pared by 7 bases and J by 6 bases, with 19 bases between. CDR1 and CDR2 from the germline V gene are MNHEY and SVGEGT. This CDR3 comprises 14 residues. The CDR3 sequence is CASTSRTGTTEQYF. The CDR3 DNA follows: TGTGCCAGCACCTCCAGGACAGGGACTACCGAGCAGTACTTC.

This clonotype was observed many times. V gene TRBV7-2 combines with J gene TRBJ1-2, with 10 bases lining up with TRBD1. CDR3 length: 17 residues. Germline lookup yields CDR1 SGHTA and CDR2 FQGNSA. Germline trimming cut 5 bases from V and 2 bases from J; bases unmatched to any gene: 11. The DNA of the CDR3 is TGTGCCAGCAGCGCCCTCGCCGGGACAGGGGCGAACTATGGCTACACCTTC. Translated: CASSALAGTGANYGYTF.

This chain links TRBV6-5 with TRBJ2-7; possible D gene TRBD2, 5 bases. Germline assignment: CDR1 MNHEY and CDR2 SVGAGI. V lost 2 bases and J 6 bases, leaving 14 bases between the germline ends. This CDR3 is built from 14 residues. The CDR3 DNA sequence: TGTGCCAGCAGTTACCCGGGGTCTGGTAGCGAGCAGTACTTC. This encodes CASSYPGSGSEQYF.

This chain links TRBV5-1 with TRBJ1-5; tentatively, D is TRBD1 (5 bases). V lost 2 bases and J lost 7, with 10 bases in between. The CDR3 extends over 13 amino acids. Germline V gives CDR1 SGHRS, CDR2 YFSETQ. The CDR3 nucleotides read TGCGCCAGCAGCTTCAGGGTGGGGCAGCCCCAGCATTTT. It translates to CASSFRVGQPQHF.

Points on this clonotype: The conserved final phenylalanine or tryptophan is absent from the CDR3, which likely points to a read error. The chain carries TRBV6-2 or TRBV6-3 and TRBJ1-1; D unresolved. CDR3 length equals 15 residues. V gave up 2 bases and J gave up 1 base, with 11 bases separating them. Germline V lookup: CDR1 MNHEY, CDR2 SVGEGT. The CDR3 loop reads CASSYAGSKNTEAFL. The CDR3 nucleotides are TGTGCCAGCAGTTACGCCGGGTCTAAGAACACTGAAGCTTTCCTT.

The V call is TRBV7-3, the J call TRBJ2-3; 8 bases map to TRBD1. V lost 5 bases and J lost 4; bases outside the gene matches: 5. This CDR3 is 14 amino acids long. Germline assignment: CDR1 SGHTA and CDR2 FQGTGA. The CDR3 bases are TGTGCCAGCAGCCGATCAGGGGGCGCAGATACGCAGTATTTT. As protein: CASSRSGGADTQYF. Full variable domain (outside the CDR3, taken from reference TRBV7-3 and TRBJ2-3): GAGVSQTPSNKVTEKGKYVELRCDPISGHTALYWYRQSLGQGPEFLIYFQGTGAADDSGLPNDRFFAVRPEGSVSTLKIQRTERGDSAVYLCASSRSGGADTQYFGPGTRLTVL.

This clonotype was seen many times. The V call is TRBV20-1, the J call TRBJ2-3; 12 bases are a match to TRBD2. Germline CDR1 DFQATT, CDR2 SNEGSKA (reference sequence). The CDR3 runs 13 residues. Trimming at V came to 1 base and at J to 9 bases, leaving 2 bases not matched to a gene. DNA of the CDR3: TGCAGTGCTAGAGCTAGCGGGAGGGGAACGCAGTATTTT. Translation gives CSARASGRGTQYF.

The chain recombines TRBV9 with TRBJ2-1, with D maybe TRBD2 (6 bases). Germline lookup yields CDR1 SGDLS and CDR2 YYNGEE. The ends were cut back, 4 bases at V and 4 bases at J, with 18 bases in the middle. This CDR3 comprises 16 residues. CDR3 DNA sequence: TGTGCCAGCAGCCCGAAGGAGGGGTTTGGGTACAATGAGCAGTTCTTC. Protein product: CASSPKEGFGYNEQFF.

This clonotype was seen at least ten times. This chain connects TRBV20-1 to TRBJ1-6; D is unresolved. The CDR3 totals 11 residues. The V end was cut by 0 bases, the J end by 14 bases, with 8 bases between. The germline gives CDR1 DFQATT, CDR2 SNEGSKA (reference sequence). CDR3 nucleotides: TGCAGTGCTAGAGAGGGTATCACCCTCCACTTT. Residues: CSAREGITLHF.

Only a few counts were recorded for this clonotype. The chain has TRBV28 and TRBJ2-7, with D perhaps matching TRBD1 (5 bases). The length of the CDR3 is 13 residues. V lost 5 bases and J 6 bases, leaving 14 bases between the germline ends. The germline gives CDR1 MDHEN, CDR2 SYDVKM. The CDR3 bases are TGTGCCAGCAGTACCACAGGTGTCGGCGAGCAGTACTTC. Translation: CASSTTGVGEQYF.

This clonotype came up many times. The V gene is TRBV7-2, the J gene TRBJ2-7, with TRBD1 identical over 8 bases. With V trimmed by 6 bases and J by 2 bases, 9 bases remained unmatched. This CDR3 spans 15 amino acids. CDR1 and CDR2 from the germline V gene are SGHTA and FQGNSA. CDR3 nucleotide sequence: TGTGCCAGCAGTCCTAACCGGGACAGGACCTACGAGCAGTACTTC. Translated: CASSPNRDRTYEQYF.

J is TRBJ2-1 and V is TRBV6-2 or TRBV6-3; 11 bases agree with TRBD2. With 5 bases clipped from V and 5 bases from J, the junction kept 11 bases outside the gene matches. Germline assignment: CDR1 MNHEY and CDR2 SVGEGT. CDR3 size: 17 residues. The CDR3 DNA follows: TGTGCCAGCAGTCCAGGGCCACCGGGACTAGCGGACAATGAGCAGTTCTTC. Protein product: CASSPGPPGLADNEQFF.

This clonotype was detected only a few times. V gene TRBV5-1 combines with J gene TRBJ2-7; 8 positions match TRBD2. The germline V gene encodes CDR1 SGHRS and CDR2 YFSETQ. Trimming cost V 0 bases and J 4 bases; bases outside gene matches: 12. The CDR3 spans 17 residues. The CDR3 coding sequence is TGCGCCAGCAGCTTGGCGGGGGGGGCTCTCGGGGCTTACGAGCAGTACTTC. Residues: CASSLAGGALGAYEQYF.

This clonotype was counted ten times or more. The rearrangement uses TRBV28 and TRBJ2-3, with 9 bases matching TRBD1. The CDR3 loop spans 16 amino acids. Germline V lookup: CDR1 MDHEN, CDR2 SYDVKM. V gave up 5 bases and J gave up 3 bases; unmatched junction bases: 9. The CDR3 sequence is CASSPVGQGRTDTQYF. As DNA, the CDR3 is TGTGCCAGCAGTCCCGTGGGACAGGGCCGAACAGATACGCAGTATTTT.

This clonotype was recorded many times. The chain carries TRBV3-1 and TRBJ2-5; TRBD1 or TRBD2 may be the D gene (6 bases each). Germline loops: CDR1 LGHDT, CDR2 YNNKEL (reference sequence). The V end was cut by 5 bases, the J end by 1 base, with 14 bases between. The CDR3 extends over 15 amino acids. As DNA, the CDR3 is TGTGCCAGCAGCAAAAGGGGGGAATTCCAAGAGACCCAGTACTTC. Its protein product is CASSKRGEFQETQYF.

This chain connects TRBV9 to TRBJ2-1; the D call may be TRBD1 or TRBD2 (5 bases each). The CDR3 is 13 amino acids. The germline V gene encodes CDR1 SGDLS and CDR2 YYNGEE. Trimming left V 2 bases short and J 6 bases short, with 9 bases between. The CDR3 is CASSVWGINEQFF. CDR3 sequence (DNA): TGTGCCAGCAGCGTTTGGGGGATCAATGAGCAGTTCTTC.

This clonotype was counted many times. The chain carries TRBV20-1 and TRBJ1-5; D is perhaps TRBD1 (5 bases). The CDR3 consists of 14 residues. The germline CDR1 and CDR2 sequences are DFQATT and SNEGSKA (reference sequence). With 0 bases removed from V and 3 bases from J, the gap between germline ends came to 9 bases. CDR3 amino acids: CSARDAGPNQPQHF. The CDR3 DNA sequence: TGCAGTGCTAGAGATGCAGGGCCCAATCAGCCCCAGCATTTT.